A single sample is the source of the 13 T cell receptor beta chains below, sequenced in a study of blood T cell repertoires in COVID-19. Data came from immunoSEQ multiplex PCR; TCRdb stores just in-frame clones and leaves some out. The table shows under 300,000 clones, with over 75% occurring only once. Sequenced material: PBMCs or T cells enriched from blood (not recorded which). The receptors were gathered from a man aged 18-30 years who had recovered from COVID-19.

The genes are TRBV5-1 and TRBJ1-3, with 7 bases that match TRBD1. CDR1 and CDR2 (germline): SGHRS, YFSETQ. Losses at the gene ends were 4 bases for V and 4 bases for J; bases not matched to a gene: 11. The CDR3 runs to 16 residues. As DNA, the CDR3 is TGCGCCAGCAGCCGGGACAGCTTGACTTCGGGAAACACCATATATTTT. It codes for CASSRDSLTSGNTIYF.

In DNA form, the CDR3 reads TGTGCCAGCAGCTACGGTGACTCCTACGAGCAGTACTTC. Amino acid sequence: CASSYGDSYEQYF. V and J are TRBV11-3 and TRBJ2-7; D is uncertain. CDR1 is SGHNT, CDR2 YENEEA, per germline. V shed 4 bases and J shed 0 bases, with 7 bases lying between them. The CDR3 runs 13 residues.

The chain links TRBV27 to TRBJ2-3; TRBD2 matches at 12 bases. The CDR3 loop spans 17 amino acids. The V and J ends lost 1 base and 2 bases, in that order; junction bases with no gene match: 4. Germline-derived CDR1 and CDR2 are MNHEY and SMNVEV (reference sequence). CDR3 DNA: TGTGCCAGCAGTTTATTAACTAGCGGGGGGATCACAGATACGCAGTATTTT. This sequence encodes CASSLLTSGGITDTQYF.

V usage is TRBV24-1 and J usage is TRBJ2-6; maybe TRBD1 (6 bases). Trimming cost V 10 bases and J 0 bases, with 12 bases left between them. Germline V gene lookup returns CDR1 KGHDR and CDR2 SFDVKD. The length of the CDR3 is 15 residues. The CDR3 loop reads CATASGASGANVLTF. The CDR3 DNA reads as TGTGCCACTGCTTCAGGGGCCTCTGGGGCCAACGTCCTGACTTTC.

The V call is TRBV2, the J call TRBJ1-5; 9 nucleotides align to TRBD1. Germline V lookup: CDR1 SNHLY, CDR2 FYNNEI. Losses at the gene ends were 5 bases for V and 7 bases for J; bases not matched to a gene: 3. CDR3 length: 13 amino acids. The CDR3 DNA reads TGTGCCAGCAGTTACAGGGGGCACCAGCCCCAGCATTTT. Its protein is CASSYRGHQPQHF.

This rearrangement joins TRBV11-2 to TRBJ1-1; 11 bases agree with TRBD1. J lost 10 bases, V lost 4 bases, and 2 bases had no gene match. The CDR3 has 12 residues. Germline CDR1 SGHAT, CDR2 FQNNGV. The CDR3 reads CASSSDRGLAFF. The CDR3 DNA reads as TGTGCCAGCAGCTCGGACAGGGGGCTAGCTTTCTTT.

This CDR3 reads CASSLWTSGGTDTQYF. The CDR3 nucleotides are TGCGCCAGCAGCCTATGGACTAGCGGGGGCACAGATACGCAGTATTTT. The V call is TRBV5-1, the J call TRBJ2-3; 12 nucleotides line up with TRBD2. The CDR3 covers 16 residues. Germline CDR1 and CDR2: SGHRS and YFSETQ. V was clipped by 4 bases and J by 1 base; unmatched bases: 4.

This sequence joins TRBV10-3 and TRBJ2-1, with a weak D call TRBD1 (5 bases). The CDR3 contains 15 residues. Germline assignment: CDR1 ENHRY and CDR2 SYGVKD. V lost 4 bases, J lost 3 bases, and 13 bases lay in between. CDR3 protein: CAISAAMGLYNEQFF. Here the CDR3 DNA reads TGTGCCATCAGTGCGGCGATGGGGCTCTACAATGAGCAGTTCTTC.

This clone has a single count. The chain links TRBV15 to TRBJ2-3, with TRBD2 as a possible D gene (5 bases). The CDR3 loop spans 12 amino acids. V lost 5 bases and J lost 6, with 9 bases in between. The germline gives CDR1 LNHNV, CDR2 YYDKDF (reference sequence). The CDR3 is CATSPRGDTQYF. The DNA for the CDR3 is TGTGCCACCAGCCCCCGAGGGGATACGCAGTATTTT.

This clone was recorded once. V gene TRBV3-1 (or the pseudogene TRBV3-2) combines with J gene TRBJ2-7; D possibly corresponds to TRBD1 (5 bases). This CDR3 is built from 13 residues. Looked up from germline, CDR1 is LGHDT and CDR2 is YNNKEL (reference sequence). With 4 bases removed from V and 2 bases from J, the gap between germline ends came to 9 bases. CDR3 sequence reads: CASSRSGTYEQYF. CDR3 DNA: TGTGCCAGCAGCCGCTCAGGGACCTACGAGCAGTACTTC.

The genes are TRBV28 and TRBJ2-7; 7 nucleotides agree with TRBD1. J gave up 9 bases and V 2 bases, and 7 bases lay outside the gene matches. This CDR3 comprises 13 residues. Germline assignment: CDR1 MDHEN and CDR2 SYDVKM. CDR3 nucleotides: TGTGCCAGCAGTTTAGAGGGGGCTGCAGTGCAGTACTTC. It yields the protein CASSLEGAAVQYF.

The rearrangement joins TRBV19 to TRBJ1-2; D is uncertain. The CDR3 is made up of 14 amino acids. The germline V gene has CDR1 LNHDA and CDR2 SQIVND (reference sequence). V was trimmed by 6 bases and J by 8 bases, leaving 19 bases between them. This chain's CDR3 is CASRSGFQISGYTF. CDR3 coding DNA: TGTGCCAGTAGATCGGGGTTCCAGATCAGCGGCTACACCTTC.

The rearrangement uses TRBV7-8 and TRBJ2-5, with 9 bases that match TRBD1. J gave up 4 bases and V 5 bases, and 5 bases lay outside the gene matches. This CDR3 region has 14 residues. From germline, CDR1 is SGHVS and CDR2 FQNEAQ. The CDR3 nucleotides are TGTGCCAGCAGCCCCCGACAGGGGGGAGAGACCCAGTACTTC. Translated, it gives CASSPRQGGETQYF.